Below are 4 T cell receptor beta chains sequenced from a single sample in a study of blood T cell repertoires in COVID-19. The assay was immunoSEQ multiplex PCR, and TCRdb's table has in-frame clones only and misses some. The data contain 80,000 to 100,000 clones, about 84% of them singletons. Sequenced input: peripheral blood. The receptor source for this set is a man between 60 and 75 years old with acute or convalescent COVID-19.

This chain connects TRBV4-1 to TRBJ1-4; 7 bases match TRBD1. The CDR3 spans 14 residues. Losses at the gene ends were 1 base for V and 6 bases for J; bases not matched to a gene: 2. The germline CDR1 and CDR2 sequences are MGHRA and YSYEKL. CDR3: CASSQVQGHEKLFF. In nucleotides, the CDR3 is TGCGCCAGCAGCCAAGTACAGGGGCATGAAAAACTGTTTTTT.

This clone has ten or more counts. The chain carries TRBV6-4 and TRBJ2-3; no definite D call. Germline CDR1 MRHNA, CDR2 SNTAGT. This CDR3 comprises 13 residues. V dropped 4 bases and J dropped 4 bases, with 9 bases sitting between them. The CDR3 protein is CASSAAEADTQYF. The CDR3, as DNA: TGTGCCAGCAGTGCAGCAGAGGCAGATACGCAGTATTTT.

V and J are TRBV7-8 and TRBJ1-4; 9 bases are shared with TRBD1. J lost 7 bases, V lost 1 base, and 4 bases had no gene match. CDR1 is SGHVS and CDR2 is FQNEAQ in the germline V gene. The CDR3 loop spans 15 amino acids. CDR3 loop: CASSLGGTGSEKLFF. DNA of the CDR3: TGTGCCAGCAGCTTAGGCGGGACAGGGAGTGAAAAACTGTTTTTT.

The chain is built from TRBV14 and TRBJ1-1, with D possibly TRBD1 on 6 matching bases. The V end was cut by 8 bases, the J end by 0 bases, with 13 bases between. The germline V gene has CDR1 SGHDN and CDR2 FVKESK. The CDR3 totals 14 residues. The CDR3 coding sequence is TGTGCCAGCCAGCGGGGGGGCGTGAACACTGAAGCTTTCTTT. Encoded protein: CASQRGGVNTEAFF.